These 27 T cell receptor beta chains share one sample of origin, sequenced in a study of circulating CD8 cells and anti-PD-1 response in melanoma. TCR libraries were prepared from around 14 ng of total RNA with the QIAseq Immune Repertoire TCR panel. TCRdb re-derived calls from the reads in MiXCR, one entry per CDR3 protein. The sample records approximately 2,000 distinct CDR3 sequences, roughly 6.9% being singletons. From live CD3+CD8+TCRalphabeta+ cells, four PD-1 and/or TIGIT subsets were sorted. The material was CD8+ T cells from PBMCs, obtained at baseline or after one month of anti-PD-1 therapy (not recorded which). All receptors come from a human donor with melanoma.

By frequency in the sample, this clonotype is large. The V and J genes are TRBV29-1 and TRBJ2-3; weak D call: TRBD1 (6 bases). CDR1 and CDR2 from the germline V gene are SQVTM and ANQGSEA. V was pared by 3 bases and J by 5 bases, with 15 bases between. CDR3 size: 14 residues. The CDR3 DNA follows: TGCAGCGTTGATGGGCAGGGGCGATTAGATACGCAGTATTTT. Protein product: CSVDGQGRLDTQYF.

Note on this clonotype: A much larger clone lies one base from this, so it may be a read error. The genes are TRBV5-5 and TRBJ2-7, with 8 bases identical to TRBD1. CDR3 length equals 15 residues. Germline CDR1 and CDR2: SGHKS and YYEKEE (reference sequence). The CDR3 is CAGSRATGVGYEQYF. The CDR3 DNA follows: TGTGCCGGCAGCCGTGCGACAGGGGTAGGCTACGAGCAGTACTTC.

This clonotype has just a few counts. The germline gene is not matched at one end of the junction; a read error may be the cause. V and J are TRBV27 and TRBJ2-7; no definite D call. The germline V gene encodes CDR1 MNHEY and CDR2 SMNVEV (reference sequence). The CDR3 has 16 residues. The CDR3 loop reads CASSPRAGGSSYGQYF. CDR3 nucleotides: TGTGCCAGCAGTCCCCGGGCCGGCGGAAGCTCCTACGGGCAGTACTTC.

Within the sample, this clonotype is medium-sized. At one end the junction does not follow the germline gene, possibly because of a read error. The V call is TRBV29-1, the J call TRBJ1-2, with D hard to call. The CDR3 is made up of 11 amino acids. CDR1 and CDR2 from the germline V gene are SQVTM and ANQGSEA. The CDR3 spells CSVSMEYGYTF. CDR3 DNA sequence: TGCAGCGTTTCCATGGAATATGGGTACACCTTC.

This clonotype is termed medium-sized. The chain recombines TRBV4-2 with TRBJ2-7, with D possibly matching TRBD2 (6 bases). The length of the CDR3 is 14 residues. Trimming cost V 0 bases and J 1 base, with 7 bases left between them. CDR1 and CDR2 from the germline V gene are LGHNA and YNFKEQ. In nucleotides, the CDR3 is TGTGCCAGCAGCCAAGAGCGGGGTTCCTACGAGCAGTACTTC. This translates into CASSQERGSYEQYF.

By its share, this clonotype is medium-sized (0.01 to 0.1%). The chain couples TRBV20-1 to TRBJ2-3; 9 bases are shared with TRBD2. V lost 3 bases and J lost 5; bases outside the gene matches: 15. Germline loops: CDR1 DFQATT, CDR2 SNEGSKA (reference sequence). The CDR3 is 17 residues long. CDR3 DNA sequence: TGCAGTGCTAGTTCCGGGACTAGCATTCGTGTAGGAGATACGCAGTATTTT. It is translated as CSASSGTSIRVGDTQYF.

This clonotype qualifies as medium-sized. The genes are TRBV28 and TRBJ2-7; D is unclear. Germline CDR1 MDHEN, CDR2 SYDVKM. This CDR3 is built from 13 residues. With 6 bases removed from V and 0 bases from J, the gap between germline ends came to 9 bases. DNA of the CDR3: TGTGCCAGCAGCCTCGGACCCTCCTACGAGCAGTACTTC. Residues: CASSLGPSYEQYF.

This clonotype is medium-sized in the sample. The V call is TRBV20-1, the J call TRBJ2-1; D unresolved. Germline assignment: CDR1 DFQATT and CDR2 SNEGSKA (reference sequence). V gave up 1 base and J gave up 7 bases, with 14 bases separating them. This CDR3 region has 14 residues. CDR3 sequence reads: CSARVMVSRNEQFF. The CDR3 nucleotides read TGCAGTGCTAGAGTAATGGTTTCGAGGAATGAGCAGTTCTTC.

Within the sample, this clonotype is medium-sized. This chain joins TRBV14 and TRBJ2-1; 7 bases are a match to TRBD1. This CDR3 is built from 14 residues. Trimming removed 3 bases from V and 6 bases from J; junction bases left unmatched: 5. Germline V gene sequence: CDR1 SGHDN, CDR2 FVKESK. The CDR3, as DNA: TGTGCCAGCAGCCAGAGAACAGGGGCCAATGAGCAGTTCTTC. Encoded protein: CASSQRTGANEQFF.

This clonotype was found a few times. A read error may be the cause here, since a much bigger clone is one base away. This rearrangement joins TRBV7-2 to TRBJ1-5; tentative D call: TRBD1 (5 bases). Trimming removed 2 bases from V and 9 bases from J, with 11 bases in between. Per the germline V gene, CDR1 is SGHTA and CDR2 is FQGNSA. CDR3 length equals 13 residues. This chain's CDR3 is CASSLWGYRPQHF. The CDR3 DNA is TGTGCCAGCAGCTTATGGGGGTATCGGCCCCAGCATTTT.

By share, this clonotype counts as medium-sized. V and J are TRBV7-3 and TRBJ1-1; 8 nucleotides agree with TRBD1. With V trimmed by 11 bases and J by 1 base, 3 bases remained unmatched. CDR1 is SGHTA and CDR2 is FQGTGA in the germline V gene. The CDR3 totals 12 residues. The CDR3 is CASGTGNTEAFF. CDR3 sequence (DNA): TGTGCCTCCGGGACAGGGAACACTGAAGCTTTCTTT.

In nucleotides, the CDR3 is TGTGCCAGCCGTGGAGGGTTAGATTCACCCCTCCACTTT. Protein sequence: CASRGGLDSPLHF. The gene calls are TRBV6-5 and TRBJ1-6; no clear D gene. From germline, CDR1 is MNHEY and CDR2 SVGAGI. CDR3 size: 13 residues. The V end was cut by 8 bases, the J end by 8 bases, with 13 bases between.

This clonotype is labeled medium-sized (0.01 to 0.1%). CDR3: CSVETNTEAFF. CDR3 bases: TGCAGCGTTGAAACGAACACTGAAGCTTTCTTT. The rearrangement joins TRBV29-1 to TRBJ1-1; no definite D call. Trimming took 2 bases from V and 1 from J, leaving 2 bases between them. The CDR3 consists of 11 residues. CDR1 and CDR2 (germline): SQVTM, ANQGSEA.

This clonotype is medium-sized (0.01 to 0.1%) within its sample. V usage is TRBV28 and J usage is TRBJ2-7; weak D call: TRBD2 (6 bases). Germline lookup yields CDR1 MDHEN and CDR2 SYDVKM. CDR3 size: 14 residues. Between the trimmed V and J ends, which lost 3 bases and 0 bases, there was a span of 9 bases. Here the CDR3 reads CASSFRGSSYEQYF. CDR3 coding DNA: TGTGCCAGCAGTTTTCGGGGGTCCTCCTACGAGCAGTACTTC.

Relative to its sample, this clonotype is medium-sized. The chain links TRBV6-5 to TRBJ2-2; no clear D. From germline, CDR1 is MNHEY and CDR2 SVGAGI. V lost 2 bases and J 3 bases, leaving 4 bases between the germline ends. CDR3 length: 13 residues. The chain's CDR3 is CASSYEDTGELFF. In DNA form, the CDR3 reads TGTGCCAGCAGTTACGAGGACACCGGGGAGCTGTTTTTT.

By share, this clonotype counts as medium-sized (0.01 to 0.1%). The chain carries TRBV28 and TRBJ2-1; D possibly matches TRBD1 or TRBD2 (5 bases each). V was trimmed by 5 bases and J by 4 bases, leaving 15 bases between them. Germline values: CDR1 MDHEN, CDR2 SYDVKM. The length of the CDR3 is 15 residues. The DNA of the CDR3 is TGTGCCAGCAGTACTAGACTGGGGGTTTACAATGAGCAGTTCTTC. Residues: CASSTRLGVYNEQFF. The full variable domain, completed using reference TRBV28 and TRBJ2-1, is DVKVTQSSRYLVKRTGEKVFLECVQDMDHENMFWYRQDPGLGLRLIYFSYDVKMKEKGDIPEGYSVSREKKERFSLILESASTNQTSMYLCASSTRLGVYNEQFFGPGTRLTVL.

This clonotype was detected only a few times. CDR3 protein: CASSSRQDQETQYF. The CDR3 coding sequence is TGTGCCAGCAGCTCGAGACAGGACCAAGAGACCCAGTACTTC. This sequence joins TRBV13 and TRBJ2-5; TRBD1 is a possible D gene (6 bases). V was cut by 4 bases and J by 0 bases, with 9 bases left in between. The CDR3 has 14 amino acids. Per the germline V gene, CDR1 is PRHDT and CDR2 is FYEKMQ (reference sequence).

The V and J genes are TRBV21-1 and TRBJ2-7; the table's TRBD1 call for D was not verified on the DNA. TRBV21-1 is marked as a pseudogene. CDR3 length equals 16 residues. CDR3 amino acids: CASSKLGAHPYYEQYF. CDR3 DNA: TGTGCCAGCAGCAAATTAGGGGCTCACCCTTACTACGAGCAGTACTTC.

This clonotype ranks as medium-sized. This chain links TRBV21-1 with TRBJ2-3; TRBD2, the D gene given by the table, was not confirmed from the DNA. TRBV21-1 is reported as a pseudogene. This CDR3 comprises 16 residues. In DNA form, the CDR3 reads TGTGCCAGCAGGGTCATTATAGCGGGAGGGCCTCATACGCAGTATTTT. It translates to CASRVIIAGGPHTQYF.

Judged by abundance, this clonotype is medium-sized. The V and J genes are TRBV7-2 and TRBJ1-1; D perhaps matches TRBD1 (5 bases). Germline-derived CDR1 and CDR2 are SGHTA and FQGNSA. This CDR3 comprises 13 residues. With 3 bases removed from V and 3 bases from J, the gap between germline ends came to 8 bases. CDR3 coding DNA: TGTGCCAGCAGCTTTCTGGGGGACACTGAAGCTTTCTTT. Translation gives CASSFLGDTEAFF.

Relative to its sample, this clonotype is medium-sized. The chain combines TRBV29-1 with TRBJ1-2; a weak D match, TRBD1 (5 bases). V was clipped by 2 bases and J by 8 bases, with 9 bases between them. Germline CDR1 and CDR2: SQVTM and ANQGSEA. The CDR3 runs to 11 residues. The CDR3 loop reads CSVELRDGYTF. The CDR3 nucleotides read TGCAGCGTTGAATTGAGGGACGGCTACACCTTC. The full variable domain, its missing parts supplied by reference TRBV29-1 and TRBJ1-2, is SAVISQKPSRDICQRGTSLTIQCQVDSQVTMMFWYRQQPGQSLTLIATANQGSEATYESGFVIDKFPISRPNLTFSTLTVSNMSPEDSSIYLCSVELRDGYTFGSGTRLTVV.

This clonotype has more than one count but fewer than ten. A read error may explain this, as a much larger clone is one base away. This chain links TRBV2 with TRBJ1-1; TRBD1 aligns across 7 bases. This CDR3 has 17 residues. J gave up 1 base and V 5 bases, and 13 bases lay outside the gene matches. The germline CDR1 and CDR2 sequences are SNHLY and FYNNEI. CDR3: CASSFGTEGRTNTEAFF. For the CDR3, the DNA is TGTGCCAGCAGTTTCGGGACAGAGGGCCGCACGAACACTGAAGCTTTCTTT.

In its sample, this clonotype ranks as medium-sized. The CDR3 DNA is TGTGCCAGCAGTCCGGGACTTCCAGGGTCACCCCTCCACTTT. Translated: CASSPGLPGSPLHF. The J gene is TRBJ1-6, the V gene TRBV6-5, with D perhaps matching TRBD1 (5 bases). CDR1 and CDR2 (germline): MNHEY, SVGAGI. This CDR3 contains 14 residues. V lost 5 bases to trimming and J lost 10 bases, with 15 bases between them.

This clonotype counts as medium-sized. The chain uses TRBV6-5 and TRBJ2-7; 9 nucleotides match TRBD2. Unmatched junction bases numbered 8, after V lost 4 bases and J lost 1 base. The germline V gene has CDR1 MNHEY and CDR2 SVGAGI. The CDR3 covers 16 residues. The CDR3 loop is CASSSGGGRASYEQYF. The DNA of the CDR3 is TGTGCCAGCAGTTCTGGCGGCGGGAGGGCGTCCTACGAGCAGTACTTC.

For this clonotype: Germline is not matched at one junction end, which may reflect a read error. J is TRBJ2-7 and V is TRBV5-4; tentatively, D is TRBD2 (6 bases). CDR1 and CDR2 from the germline V gene are SGHNT and YYREEE (reference sequence). The CDR3 is 14 amino acids. The CDR3 sequence: CTSSLGGSTNEQYF. In DNA form, the CDR3 reads TGTACCAGCAGCTTGGGGGGAAGTACGAACGAGCAGTACTTC.

By share, this clonotype counts as medium-sized. The chain couples TRBV19 to TRBJ1-5; no firm D call. V lost 3 bases, J lost 4 bases, and 16 bases lay in between. This CDR3 spans 16 amino acids. Germline V gene lookup returns CDR1 LNHDA and CDR2 SQIVND (reference sequence). The CDR3 reads CASSISLRMLNQPQHF. CDR3 sequence (DNA): TGTGCCAGTAGTATTTCCCTGCGGATGCTTAATCAGCCCCAGCATTTT.

This clonotype was detected a few times. The genes are TRBV14 and TRBJ2-7; either TRBD1 or TRBD2 may supply D (5 bases each). The CDR3 spans 14 residues. CDR1 is SGHDN and CDR2 is FVKESK in the germline V gene. V shed 2 bases and J shed 2 bases, with 10 bases lying between them. CDR3 nucleotide sequence: TGTGCCAGCAGCCAATGGGACGGGCCCTACGAGCAGTACTTC. It specifies CASSQWDGPYEQYF.